The next 6 T cell receptor beta chains were all read from a single sample in a study of blood T cell repertoires in COVID-19. The assay was immunoSEQ multiplex PCR, and TCRdb's table has in-frame clones only and misses some. The data show approximately 300,000 clones, around nine tenths seen once. Material: PBMCs or T cells enriched from blood (not recorded which). The receptors here all came from a woman in her twenties or thirties who had recovered from COVID-19.

V is TRBV19 and J is TRBJ1-1, with a tentative D call TRBD1 (6 bases). Per the germline V gene, CDR1 is LNHDA and CDR2 is SQIVND (reference sequence). The CDR3 extends over 16 amino acids. The V end lost 4 bases, the J end lost 7 bases, and 22 bases lay between the germline ends. The CDR3, as DNA: TGTGCCAGTAGTAATCAGGGGCGCCCCTCGTTTCGTGAAGCTTTCTTT. It specifies CASSNQGRPSFREAFF.

The rearrangement links TRBV4-1 to TRBJ1-3, with D maybe TRBD1 (6 bases). Trimming shortened V by 4 bases and J by 6 bases, and 13 bases separated the two germline ends. The CDR3 is 14 amino acids. Germline V gene lookup returns CDR1 MGHRA and CDR2 YSYEKL. In DNA form, the CDR3 reads TGCGCCAGCAGCCCTACCCAGGGGTCAAACACCATATATTTT. Its translation: CASSPTQGSNTIYF.

In this sample, this clone turned up once. This chain joins TRBV7-9 and TRBJ2-3; tentatively, D is TRBD2 (5 bases). Germline V CDR1 and CDR2: SEHNR, FQNEAQ (reference sequence). The V end was cut by 1 base, the J end by 4 bases, with 9 bases between. The CDR3 covers 14 residues. As DNA, the CDR3 is TGTGCCAGCAGCTTAGATCGAGGGTCAGATACGCAGTATTTT. Amino acid sequence: CASSLDRGSDTQYF. The full variable domain, in which reference TRBV7-9 and TRBJ2-3 provide the parts outside the CDR3, is DTGVSQNPRHKITKRGQNVTFRCDPISEHNRLYWYRQTLGQGPEFLTYFQNEAQLEKSRLLSDRFSAERPKGSFSTLEIQRTEQGDSAMYLCASSLDRGSDTQYFGPGTRLTVL.

This chain links TRBV20-1 with TRBJ2-1, with 11 bases identical to TRBD2. CDR3 size: 15 residues. From germline, CDR1 is DFQATT and CDR2 SNEGSKA (reference sequence). Losses at the gene ends were 6 bases for V and 8 bases for J; bases not matched to a gene: 12. CDR3 sequence: CSASGTSGLQHEQFF. CDR3 DNA sequence: TGCAGTGCCAGTGGGACTAGCGGACTACAGCATGAGCAGTTCTTC.

This sequence joins TRBV6-5 and TRBJ1-4; 7 positions agree with TRBD1. After removal of 5 bases from V and 5 bases from J, the junction contained 5 bases not matched to a gene. In germline, CDR1 is MNHEY, CDR2 SVGAGI. CDR3 size: 14 residues. DNA for the CDR3: TGTGCCAGCAGTCAACAGGGGAGAAATGAAAAACTGTTTTTT. It translates to CASSQQGRNEKLFF.

This chain joins TRBV19 and TRBJ1-2; no clear D. This CDR3 is 14 amino acids long. V gave up 6 bases and J gave up 4 bases, with 15 bases separating them. Germline lookup yields CDR1 LNHDA and CDR2 SQIVND (reference sequence). The CDR3 bases are TGTGCCAGTAGCCCCTCGGTGGGCATCTATGGCTACACCTTC. Its translation: CASSPSVGIYGYTF.